The 30 T cell receptor beta chains below were found in one sample sequenced in a study of shared clonotypes between healthy human individuals. Libraries were prepared by immunoSEQ multiplex PCR; TCRdb keeps only in-frame clonotypes and omits some of them. The table records 400,000 to 600,000 clones, about 80% of them present only once. Sequenced input: PBMCs. The receptors shown here come from a woman aged 35 to 49 in good health. Some clones in this sample may be carry-over from other donors' samples.

J is TRBJ2-3 and V is TRBV11-1; no definite D call. V lost 5 bases, J lost 0 bases, and 9 bases lay in between. There are 14 residues in the CDR3. Germline CDR1 and CDR2: SGHAT and FQDESV (reference sequence). The chain's CDR3 is CASSPLHSTDTQYF. DNA of the CDR3: TGTGCCAGCAGCCCCTTACATAGCACAGATACGCAGTATTTT.

In this sample, this clone turned up a few times. The chain carries TRBV30 and TRBJ2-1; 11 bases are shared with TRBD2. Germline V gives CDR1 GTSNPN, CDR2 SVGIG (reference sequence). CDR3 length: 14 amino acids. V lost 8 bases, J lost 0 bases, and 3 bases stayed unmatched. The chain's CDR3 is CAGTSGSSYNEQFF. The CDR3 DNA is TGTGCCGGGACTAGCGGTAGCTCCTACAATGAGCAGTTCTTC.

The chain couples TRBV19 to TRBJ1-1, with 8 bases matching TRBD1. Germline CDR1 LNHDA, CDR2 SQIVND (reference sequence). CDR3 size: 17 residues. With V trimmed by 6 bases and J by 0 bases, 12 bases remained unmatched. Written as DNA, the CDR3 is TGTGCCAGTAGCGGGGCCCGACAGGGGTACTTGAACACTGAAGCTTTCTTT. Amino acid sequence: CASSGARQGYLNTEAFF.

J is TRBJ1-2 and V is TRBV29-1; D is possibly TRBD1 (6 bases). CDR3 length: 14 residues. Germline loops: CDR1 SQVTM, CDR2 ANQGSEA. Trimming removed 1 base from V and 8 bases from J, with 17 bases in between. The CDR3 DNA reads as TGCAGCGTTGAAGGAGCAGGGGCTCCTCGGGGCTACACCTTC. This codes for CSVEGAGAPRGYTF.

This chain connects TRBV5-1 to TRBJ2-7; D is ambiguous. V lost 1 base to trimming and J lost 0 bases, with 8 bases between them. Germline lookup yields CDR1 SGHRS and CDR2 YFSETQ. CDR3 size: 14 residues. The CDR3 reads CASSLYSTSYEQYF. The CDR3 DNA sequence: TGCGCCAGCAGCTTGTACTCCACCTCCTACGAGCAGTACTTC.

V is TRBV4-3 and J is TRBJ2-7; 7 bases align to TRBD2. With 0 bases clipped from V and 0 bases from J, the junction kept 5 bases outside the gene matches. The CDR3 spans 16 residues. CDR1 and CDR2 (germline): LGHNA, YSLEER. CDR3 sequence reads: CASSQDLASGSYEQYF. In DNA, the CDR3 is TGCGCCAGCAGCCAAGATCTGGCTAGCGGCTCCTACGAGCAGTACTTC.

This clone was counted between two and nine times. The genes are TRBV5-4 and TRBJ2-1; 8 nucleotides agree with TRBD2. Losses at the gene ends were 0 bases for V and 0 bases for J; bases not matched to a gene: 8. This CDR3 is 18 amino acids long. Germline V gives CDR1 SGHNT, CDR2 YYREEE (reference sequence). The CDR3 loop reads CASSLDLLAAGSYNEQFF. For the CDR3, the DNA is TGTGCCAGCAGCTTGGACCTACTAGCGGCGGGCTCCTACAATGAGCAGTTCTTC.

This clone has only a few counts. The V call is TRBV4-1, the J call TRBJ1-5, with unresolved D. From germline, CDR1 is MGHRA and CDR2 YSYEKL. This CDR3 has 14 residues. The V gene lost 1 base and the J gene lost 0 bases, with 4 bases spanning the gap. The DNA for the CDR3 is TGCGCCAGCAGCCAAGGGATTAGCAATCAGCCCCAGCATTTT. Amino acid sequence: CASSQGISNQPQHF.

The gene calls are TRBV11-2 and TRBJ2-3; no reliable D call. CDR1 SGHAT and CDR2 FQNNGV come from the germline V gene. The CDR3 loop spans 14 amino acids. V was trimmed by 1 base and J by 4 bases, leaving 9 bases between them. The chain's CDR3 is CASSLGVVADTQYF. The CDR3 nucleotides are TGTGCCAGCAGCTTAGGGGTAGTAGCAGATACGCAGTATTTT.

In this sample, this clone turned up once. The rearrangement joins TRBV28 to TRBJ2-7; perhaps TRBD1 as D (6 bases). The CDR3 length is 20 residues. V lost 6 bases to trimming and J lost 0 bases, with 30 bases between them. Per germline, CDR1 MDHEN and CDR2 SYDVKM. CDR3: CASSKPRDTLKARNSYEQYF. In nucleotides, the CDR3 is TGTGCCAGCAGCAAACCTCGGGACACCCTGAAGGCCCGCAACTCCTACGAGCAGTACTTC.

This chain links TRBV7-9 with TRBJ1-3; no clear D gene. The V end was cut by 1 base, the J end by 0 bases, with 4 bases between. This CDR3 is built from 14 residues. Germline CDR1 reads SEHNR; CDR2 reads FQNEAQ (reference sequence). The chain's CDR3 is CASSLDSSGNTIYF. CDR3 nucleotide sequence: TGTGCCAGCAGCTTAGACAGCTCTGGAAACACCATATATTTT.

The table lists this clone with a few counts. Other nucleotide sequences from this sample produce the same CDR3. The V call is TRBV6-6, the J call TRBJ1-2; no clear D gene. The CDR3 sequence is 13 residues long. The germline V and J ends were trimmed by 3 bases and 2 bases, with 7 bases remaining between them. Germline V gives CDR1 MNHNY, CDR2 SVGAGI (reference sequence). This CDR3 is CASSYGGNYGYTF. CDR3 sequence (DNA): TGTGCCAGCAGTTATGGAGGGAACTATGGCTACACCTTC.

In this sample, this clone turned up a few times. This specimen includes other DNA sequences encoding the same CDR3. V usage is TRBV7-9 and J usage is TRBJ1-1; D may be TRBD1 (6 bases). The germline V and J ends were trimmed by 5 bases and 1 base, with 11 bases remaining between them. The CDR3 totals 14 residues. Germline CDR1 reads SEHNR; CDR2 reads FQNEAQ (reference sequence). The CDR3 loop reads CASSPQTGNTEAFF. Here the CDR3 DNA reads TGTGCCAGCAGCCCCCAGACAGGGAACACTGAAGCTTTCTTT.

The rearrangement uses TRBV11-2 and TRBJ2-7; a possible D gene is TRBD1 (6 bases). The CDR3 has 14 amino acids. V lost 7 bases and J 2 bases, leaving 15 bases between the germline ends. CDR1 is SGHAT and CDR2 is FQNNGV in the germline V gene. CDR3 sequence: CASTWAGQPYEQYF. For the CDR3, the DNA is TGTGCCAGCACCTGGGCCGGACAGCCCTACGAGCAGTACTTC.

CDR3 in DNA: TGTGCCAGCAGGTCCAGGAGGGCTAATGAAAAACTGTTTTTT. It is translated as CASRSRRANEKLFF. The V and J genes are TRBV7-9 and TRBJ1-4, with unresolved D. Germline V gene lookup returns CDR1 SEHNR and CDR2 FQNEAQ (reference sequence). The germline V and J ends were trimmed by 6 bases and 3 bases, with 11 bases remaining between them. The CDR3 is 14 amino acids.

The chain is built from TRBV30 and TRBJ1-5, with D hard to call. CDR3 size: 13 residues. Germline-derived CDR1 and CDR2 are GTSNPN and SVGIG (reference sequence). Deletions cut 5 bases from V and 0 bases from J, with 8 bases between. CDR3 DNA: TGTGCCTGGGCGCAGAATAGCAATCAGCCCCAGCATTTT. Protein sequence: CAWAQNSNQPQHF.

The V gene is TRBV19, the J gene TRBJ1-2; TRBD1 agrees at 7 bases. J lost 4 bases, V lost 5 bases, and 7 bases had no gene match. The CDR3 has 14 residues. Germline CDR1 LNHDA, CDR2 SQIVND (reference sequence). The CDR3 bases are TGTGCCAGTAGTTCAACCGGGACAGTCTATGGCTACACCTTC. This gives the protein CASSSTGTVYGYTF.

The chain couples TRBV15 to TRBJ1-3; the match to TRBD1 covers 8 bases. This CDR3 is 15 amino acids long. V shed 6 bases and J 3 bases; nucleotides not matched to a gene: 7. Germline-derived CDR1 and CDR2 are LNHNV and YYDKDF (reference sequence). CDR3 region: CATSPGQVNGNTIYF. The CDR3 DNA sequence: TGTGCCACCAGTCCGGGACAGGTTAATGGAAACACCATATATTTT.

This clone appeared a few times. This chain connects TRBV10-3 to TRBJ2-7, with 11 bases fitting TRBD1. This CDR3 has 15 residues. V shed 2 bases and J 3 bases; nucleotides not matched to a gene: 3. Germline values: CDR1 ENHRY, CDR2 SYGVKD. This CDR3 reads CAISERGTGGYEQYF. The CDR3 DNA sequence: TGTGCCATCAGTGAGCGCGGGACAGGGGGCTACGAGCAGTACTTC.

V and J are TRBV28 and TRBJ2-5; 9 nucleotides line up with TRBD2. The assigned J gene may be wrong: the sequence end matches TRBJ2-7 better. There are 18 residues in the CDR3. Per the germline V gene, CDR1 is MDHEN and CDR2 is SYDVKM. CDR3 nucleotide sequence: TGTGCCAGCAGTTTATACCCATTCCGCGGGACTAGCAACTACGAGCAGTACTTC. Encoded protein: CASSLYPFRGTSNYEQYF.

Notes on this clone: One end of the junction does not line up with germline, which may come from a read error. The chain carries TRBV6-5 and TRBJ2-3; D gene unclear. This CDR3 is built from 11 residues. Germline V lookup: CDR1 MNHEY, CDR2 SVGAGI. CDR3 protein: CASTYTDTQYF. The CDR3 DNA reads TGTGCCAGCACTTACACAGATACGCAGTATTTT.

In its sample, this clone was seen a few times. This sequence joins TRBV7-3 and TRBJ2-1; D is unresolved. The CDR3 has 15 residues. Trimming pared 1 base from V and 4 bases from J, leaving 11 bases between. Germline CDR1 SGHTA, CDR2 FQGTGA. CDR3 DNA sequence: TGTGCCAGCAGCTTAAGAGCGAGAGGATACAATGAGCAGTTCTTC. Its protein product is CASSLRARGYNEQFF. Filled out from reference TRBV7-3 and TRBJ2-1, the complete variable domain reads GAGVSQTPSNKVTEKGKYVELRCDPISGHTALYWYRQSLGQGPEFLIYFQGTGAADDSGLPNDRFFAVRPEGSVSTLKIQRTERGDSAVYLCASSLRARGYNEQFFGPGTRLTVL.

The chain recombines TRBV4-3 with TRBJ2-1; 7 nucleotides match TRBD1. V was clipped by 3 bases and J by 9 bases; unmatched bases: 20. The germline CDR1 and CDR2 sequences are LGHNA and YSLEER. There are 18 residues in the CDR3. As DNA, the CDR3 is TGCGCCAGCAGCCATAACATTATAAGACAGGGCGCAGGGATTGAGCAGTTCTTC. Residues: CASSHNIIRQGAGIEQFF.

The chain recombines TRBV28 with TRBJ2-6, with 9 positions matching TRBD1. The CDR3 extends over 15 amino acids. Trimming removed 6 bases from V and 3 bases from J; junction bases left unmatched: 3. CDR1 and CDR2 from the germline V gene are MDHEN and SYDVKM. The CDR3 nucleotides read TGTGCCAGCAGCAACAGGGGGCTTGGGGCCAACGTCCTGACTTTC. Its protein is CASSNRGLGANVLTF.

The chain carries TRBV19 and TRBJ2-1; TRBD2 matches at 8 bases. This CDR3 has 18 residues. The germline V gene encodes CDR1 LNHDA and CDR2 SQIVND (reference sequence). With 3 bases clipped from V and 8 bases from J, the junction kept 18 bases outside the gene matches. The CDR3 is CASSIPSYIGRGGYEQFF. The CDR3 DNA reads as TGTGCCAGTAGTATCCCTTCTTACATCGGGAGGGGAGGGTATGAGCAGTTCTTC. The whole variable domain, filled in from reference TRBV19 and TRBJ2-1, reads DGGITQSPKYLFRKEGQNVTLSCEQNLNHDAMYWYRQDPGQGLRLIYYSQIVNDFQKGDIAEGYSVSREKKESFPLTVTSAQKNPTAFYLCASSIPSYIGRGGYEQFFGPGTRLTVL.

The rearrangement joins TRBV9 to TRBJ1-2; tentative D call: TRBD1 (5 bases). Germline-derived CDR1 and CDR2 are SGDLS and YYNGEE. The germline V and J ends were trimmed by 0 bases and 7 bases, with 10 bases remaining between them. The CDR3 is made up of 13 amino acids. In DNA form, the CDR3 reads TGTGCCAGCAGCGTAGCGGGGGGGTTTGGCTACACCTTC. Translated: CASSVAGGFGYTF.

This chain joins TRBV23-1 and TRBJ2-7; a possible D gene is TRBD2 (6 bases). TRBV23-1 falls under the ORF class, with uncertain function. CDR3 length equals 15 residues. Deletions cut 3 bases from V and 6 bases from J, with 18 bases between. DNA for the CDR3: TGCGCCAGCAGTCAGTCCTCTGCGGGGTCGGTCGAGCAGTACTTC. As protein: CASSQSSAGSVEQYF.

This chain connects TRBV14 to TRBJ2-3; TRBD2 aligns across 12 bases. Trimming took 4 bases from V and 0 from J; bases not matched to a gene: 8. Germline loops: CDR1 SGHDN, CDR2 FVKESK. This CDR3 has 18 residues. The CDR3 DNA reads as TGTGCCAGCAGCCGCTGGACTAGCGGGGCCGCTAGCACAGATACGCAGTATTTT. Encoded protein: CASSRWTSGAASTDTQYF.

The rearrangement joins TRBV21-1 to TRBJ2-3; the table's TRBD2 call for D was not verified on the DNA. TRBV21-1 is a documented pseudogene. CDR3 length: 17 residues. DNA for the CDR3: TGTGCCAGCAGCCCGGCCGGGACTGGCCGGAGCACAGATACGCAGTATTTT. Protein: CASSPAGTGRSTDTQYF.

A single count supports this clone. The chain is built from TRBV18 and TRBJ2-1, with a weak D call TRBD2 (6 bases). The CDR3 covers 16 residues. Germline V gene data show CDR1 as KGHSH and CDR2 as LQKENI. V was pared by 5 bases and J by 5 bases, with 19 bases between. CDR3 residues: CASSIMPGLRNNEQFF. The CDR3 DNA is TGTGCCAGCTCAATTATGCCCGGACTACGAAACAATGAGCAGTTCTTC.